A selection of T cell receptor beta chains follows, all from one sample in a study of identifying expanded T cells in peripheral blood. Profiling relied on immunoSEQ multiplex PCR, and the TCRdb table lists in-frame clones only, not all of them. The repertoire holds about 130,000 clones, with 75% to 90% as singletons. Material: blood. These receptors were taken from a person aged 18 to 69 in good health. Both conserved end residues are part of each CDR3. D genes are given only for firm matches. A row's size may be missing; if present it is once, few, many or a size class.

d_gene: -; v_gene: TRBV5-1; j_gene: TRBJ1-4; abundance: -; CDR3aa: CASTPNTEMNEKLFF; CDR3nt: TGCGCCAGCACCCCAAATACAGAGATGAATGAAAAACTGTTTTTT
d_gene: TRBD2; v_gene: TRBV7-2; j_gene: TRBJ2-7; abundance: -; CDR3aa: CASSPMGGSEQYF; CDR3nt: TGTGCCAGCAGCCCGATGGGAGGGTCCGAGCAGTACTTC
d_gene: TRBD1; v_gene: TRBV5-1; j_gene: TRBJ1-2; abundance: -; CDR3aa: CASSLGQGLDGYTF; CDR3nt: TGCGCCAGCAGCCTAGGACAGGGTCTCGATGGCTACACCTTC
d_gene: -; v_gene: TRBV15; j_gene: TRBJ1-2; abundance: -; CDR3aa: CATSRGRQGDYGYTF; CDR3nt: TGTGCCACCAGCAGAGGCCGGCAGGGCGACTATGGCTACACCTTC
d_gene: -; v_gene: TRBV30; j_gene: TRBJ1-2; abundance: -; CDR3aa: CAWSVGQIPMGYTF; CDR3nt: TGTGCCTGGAGTGTGGGTCAGATCCCAATGGGCTACACCTTC
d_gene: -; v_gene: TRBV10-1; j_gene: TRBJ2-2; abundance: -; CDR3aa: CASSVAGGNGELFF; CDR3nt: TGCGCCAGCAGTGTGGCAGGAGGTAACGGGGAGCTGTTTTTT
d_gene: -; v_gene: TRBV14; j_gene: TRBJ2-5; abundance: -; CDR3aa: CASSQDEYKLQETQYF; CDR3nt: TGTGCCAGCAGCCAAGATGAGTACAAGCTCCAAGAGACCCAGTACTTC
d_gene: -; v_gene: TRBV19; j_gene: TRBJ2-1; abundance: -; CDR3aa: CASSNGRNNEQFF; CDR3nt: TGTGCCAGTAGTAACGGGAGAAACAATGAGCAGTTCTTC
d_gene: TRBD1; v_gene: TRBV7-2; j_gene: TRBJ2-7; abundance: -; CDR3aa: CASGDRGNHEQYF; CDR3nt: TGTGCTTCAGGGGACAGGGGGAACCACGAGCAGTACTTC
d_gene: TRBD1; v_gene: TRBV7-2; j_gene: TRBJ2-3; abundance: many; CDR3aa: CASSTGQGTDTQYF; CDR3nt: TGTGCCAGCAGCACCGGACAGGGTACAGATACGCAGTATTTT
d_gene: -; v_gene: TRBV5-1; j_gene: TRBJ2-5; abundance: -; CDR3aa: CASSFAQPGQETQYF; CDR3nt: TGCGCCAGCAGCTTCGCGCAGCCCGGACAAGAGACCCAGTACTTC
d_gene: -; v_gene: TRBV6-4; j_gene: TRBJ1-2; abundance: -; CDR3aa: CASRPQGEGGYGYTF; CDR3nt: TGTGCCAGCAGACCACAGGGCGAGGGGGGCTATGGCTACACCTTC
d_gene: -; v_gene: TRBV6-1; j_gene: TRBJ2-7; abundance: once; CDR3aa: CASSEGNRGYEQYF; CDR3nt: TGTGCCAGCAGTGAAGGAAACCGGGGCTACGAGCAGTACTTC
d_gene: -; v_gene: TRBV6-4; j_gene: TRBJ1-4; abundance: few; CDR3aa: CASSETGSEKLFF; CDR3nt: TGTGCCAGCAGTGAAACAGGGAGTGAAAAACTGTTTTTT
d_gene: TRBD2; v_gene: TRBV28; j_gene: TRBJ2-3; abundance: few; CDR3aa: CASRDGGSFTDTQYF; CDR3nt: TGTGCCAGCAGAGACGGCGGGAGTTTCACAGATACGCAGTATTTT
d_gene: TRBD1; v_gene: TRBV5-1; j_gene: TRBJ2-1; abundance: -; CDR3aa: CASSLRQGAGEEQFF; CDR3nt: TGCGCCAGCAGCTTGAGGCAGGGGGCAGGGGAAGAGCAGTTCTTC
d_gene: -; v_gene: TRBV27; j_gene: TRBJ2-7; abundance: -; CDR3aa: CASSASGVLHEQYF; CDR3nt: TGTGCCAGCAGTGCGTCAGGGGTACTGCACGAGCAGTACTTC
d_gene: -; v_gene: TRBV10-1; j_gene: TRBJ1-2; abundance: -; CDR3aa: CASRTDNYGYTF; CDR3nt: TGCGCCAGCAGGACAGACAACTATGGCTACACCTTC
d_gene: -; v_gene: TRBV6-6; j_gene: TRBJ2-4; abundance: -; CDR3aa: CASTPRARERGYF; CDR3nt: TGTGCCAGCACTCCCAGGGCCCGCGAGAGGGGGTACTTC
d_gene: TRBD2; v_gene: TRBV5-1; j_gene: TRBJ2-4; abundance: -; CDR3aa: CASSLAGGRDIQYF; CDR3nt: TGCGCCAGCAGCTTGGCAGGCGGGAGGGACATTCAGTACTTC
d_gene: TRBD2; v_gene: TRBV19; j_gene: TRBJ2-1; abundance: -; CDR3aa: CASSILLAGGRDEQFF; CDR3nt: TGTGCCAGTAGTATTCTCCTAGCGGGGGGGCGGGATGAGCAGTTCTTC
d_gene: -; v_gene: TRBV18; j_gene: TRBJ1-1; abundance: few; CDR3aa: CASSPVKDLEAFF; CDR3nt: TGTGCCAGCTCACCAGTAAAGGACCTTGAAGCTTTCTTT
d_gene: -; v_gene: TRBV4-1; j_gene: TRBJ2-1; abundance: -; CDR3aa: CASSQEITGGEQFF; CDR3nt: TGCGCCAGCAGCCAAGAAATTACAGGCGGCGAGCAGTTCTTC
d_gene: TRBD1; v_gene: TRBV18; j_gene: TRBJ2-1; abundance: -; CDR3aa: CASSPGTVLNEQFF; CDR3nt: TGTGCCAGCTCACCTGGGACAGTATTGAATGAGCAGTTCTTC
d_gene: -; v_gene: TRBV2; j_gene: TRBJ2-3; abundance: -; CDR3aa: CASSLRPTDTQYF; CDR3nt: TGTGCCAGCAGCTTGAGGCCCACAGATACGCAGTATTTT
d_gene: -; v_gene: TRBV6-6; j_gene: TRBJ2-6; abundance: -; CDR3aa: CASREGGVAGANVLTF; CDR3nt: TGTGCCAGCAGAGAGGGGGGGGTTGCTGGGGCCAACGTCCTGACTTTC
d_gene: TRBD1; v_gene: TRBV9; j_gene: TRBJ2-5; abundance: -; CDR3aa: CASSVRGRYQETQYF; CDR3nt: TGTGCCAGCAGCGTCAGGGGGCGGTACCAAGAGACCCAGTACTTC
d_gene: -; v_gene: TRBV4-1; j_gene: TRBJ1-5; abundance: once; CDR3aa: CASSQTGQRDQPQHF; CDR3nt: TGCGCCAGCAGCCAAACAGGACAGCGGGATCAGCCCCAGCATTTT
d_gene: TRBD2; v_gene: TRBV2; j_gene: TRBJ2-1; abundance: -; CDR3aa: CASSDHPQPGLANNEQFF; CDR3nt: TGTGCCAGCAGTGATCACCCCCAACCGGGACTAGCTAACAATGAGCAGTTCTTC
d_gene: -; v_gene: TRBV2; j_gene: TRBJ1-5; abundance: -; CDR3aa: CASSLDGDRQPQHF; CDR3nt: TGTGCCAGCAGTTTGGACGGCGATAGGCAGCCCCAGCATTTT
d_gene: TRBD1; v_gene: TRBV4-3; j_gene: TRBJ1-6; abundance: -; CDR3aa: CASSQLRQGFSPLHF; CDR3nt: TGCGCCAGCAGCCAACTACGACAGGGATTTTCACCCCTCCACTTT
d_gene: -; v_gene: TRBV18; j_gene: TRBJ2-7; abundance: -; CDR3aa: CASSPGRNPYEQYF; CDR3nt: TGTGCCAGCTCACCAGGCCGCAACCCCTACGAGCAGTACTTC
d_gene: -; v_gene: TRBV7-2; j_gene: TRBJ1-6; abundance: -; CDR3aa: CASSGPRGWGNSPLHF; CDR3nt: TGTGCCAGCAGCGGACCACGGGGATGGGGGAATTCACCCCTCCACTTT
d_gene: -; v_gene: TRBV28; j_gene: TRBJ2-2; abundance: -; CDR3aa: CASSTGPTNTGELFF; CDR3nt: TGTGCCAGCAGTACAGGACCCACGAACACCGGGGAGCTGTTTTTT
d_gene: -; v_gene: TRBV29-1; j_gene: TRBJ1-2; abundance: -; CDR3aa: CSVGLDGYTF; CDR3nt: TGCAGCGTTGGGCTTGACGGCTACACCTTC
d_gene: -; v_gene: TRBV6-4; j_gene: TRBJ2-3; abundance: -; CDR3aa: CASSEGGGDTDTQYF; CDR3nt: TGTGCCAGCAGTGAAGGAGGGGGGGACACAGATACGCAGTATTTT
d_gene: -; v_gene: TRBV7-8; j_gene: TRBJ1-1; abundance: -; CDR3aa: CASSVNRAAEAFF; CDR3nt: TGTGCCAGCAGCGTAAACCGGGCGGCTGAAGCTTTCTTT
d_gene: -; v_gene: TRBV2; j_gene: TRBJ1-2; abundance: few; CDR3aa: CASRRSRWDSGYTF; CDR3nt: TGTGCCAGCAGGAGGAGCAGATGGGATTCGGGCTACACCTTC
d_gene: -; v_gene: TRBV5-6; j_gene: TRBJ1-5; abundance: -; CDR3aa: CASSSWAGGEQPQHF; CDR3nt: TGTGCCAGCAGCTCCTGGGCGGGGGGCGAACAGCCCCAGCATTTT
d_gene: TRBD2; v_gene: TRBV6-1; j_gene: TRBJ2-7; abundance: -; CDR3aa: CASSLGTSGGYEQYF; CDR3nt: TGTGCCAGCAGTCTCGGGACTAGCGGGGGGTACGAGCAGTACTTC
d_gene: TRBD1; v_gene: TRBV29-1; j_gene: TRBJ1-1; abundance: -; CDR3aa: CSGADRVKNTEAFF; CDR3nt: TGCAGCGGAGCTGACAGGGTTAAGAACACTGAAGCTTTCTTT
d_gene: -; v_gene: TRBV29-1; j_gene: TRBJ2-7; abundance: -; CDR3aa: CSVVWGSYGGLSF; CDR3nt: TGCAGCGTTGTATGGGGTAGTTACGGGGGTTTGTCCTTC
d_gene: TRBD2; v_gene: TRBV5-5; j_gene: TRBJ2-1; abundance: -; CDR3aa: CASSLVPSGASYDGNEQFF; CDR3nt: TGTGCCAGCAGCTTGGTTCCTAGCGGGGCCTCCTATGACGGGAATGAGCAGTTCTTC
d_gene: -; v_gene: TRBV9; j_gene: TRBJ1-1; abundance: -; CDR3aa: CASSPRGDMNTEAFF; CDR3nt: TGTGCCAGCAGCCCCAGAGGGGATATGAACACTGAAGCTTTCTTT
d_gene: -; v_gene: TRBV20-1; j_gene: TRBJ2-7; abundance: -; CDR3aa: CSASMADEQYF; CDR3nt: TGCAGTGCTAGTATGGCTGACGAGCAGTACTTC
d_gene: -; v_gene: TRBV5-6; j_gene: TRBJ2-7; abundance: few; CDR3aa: CASSSVDRRGYEQYF; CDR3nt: TGTGCCAGCAGCTCCGTCGACAGGAGGGGCTACGAGCAGTACTTC
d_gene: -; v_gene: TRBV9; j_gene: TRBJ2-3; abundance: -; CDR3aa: CASSVGRSGTTSTDTQYF; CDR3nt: TGTGCCAGCAGCGTAGGAAGGAGCGGGACAACTAGCACAGATACGCAGTATTTT
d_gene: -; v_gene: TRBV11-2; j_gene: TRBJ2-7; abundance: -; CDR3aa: CASSLADLSSYEQYF; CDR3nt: TGTGCCAGCAGCTTAGCGGACCTTAGCTCCTACGAGCAGTACTTC
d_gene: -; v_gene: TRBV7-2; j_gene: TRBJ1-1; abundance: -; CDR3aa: CASSLAGAGTEAFF; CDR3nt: TGTGCCAGCAGCTTAGCAGGGGCCGGGACTGAAGCTTTCTTT
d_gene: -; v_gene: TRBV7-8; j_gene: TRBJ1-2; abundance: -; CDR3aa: CASSPLASGDYGYTF; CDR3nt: TGTGCCAGCAGCCCCCTCGCCTCCGGAGATTATGGCTACACCTTC
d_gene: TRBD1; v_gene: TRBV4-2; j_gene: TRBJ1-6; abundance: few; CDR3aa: CASSHGQGENSPLHF; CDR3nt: TGTGCCAGCAGCCATGGACAGGGGGAGAATTCACCCCTCCACTTT
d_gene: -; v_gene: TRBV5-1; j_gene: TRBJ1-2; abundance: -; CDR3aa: CASSQQGHGYTF; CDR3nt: TGCGCCAGCAGCCAGCAGGGACATGGCTACACCTTC
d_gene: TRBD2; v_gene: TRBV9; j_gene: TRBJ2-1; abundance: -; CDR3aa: CASSVGGTRPSHEQFF; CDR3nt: TGTGCCAGCAGCGTAGGAGGGACTAGGCCGTCACATGAGCAGTTCTTC
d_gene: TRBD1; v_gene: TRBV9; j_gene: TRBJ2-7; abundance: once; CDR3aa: CASTPGQASYEQYF; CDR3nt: TGTGCCAGCACCCCGGGACAGGCCTCCTACGAGCAGTACTTC
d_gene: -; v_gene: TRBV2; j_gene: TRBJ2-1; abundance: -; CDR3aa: CASSEVDNSYNEQFF; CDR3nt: TGTGCCAGCAGTGAAGTGGACAACTCCTACAATGAGCAGTTCTTC